The TCR beta chain described here comes from a study of shared clonotypes between healthy human individuals. About this clone itself: The antigen is not known.

Only in-frame clones appear in the TCRdb table, and some are missing; sequencing was by immunoSEQ multiplex PCR. The repertoire holds approximately 510,000 clones, with around 74% as singletons. Study-level findings and limits: The authors sampled blood alone, and tissue repertoires likely differ.

V shed 5 bases, J shed 4 bases, and the junction held 3 bases outside the gene matches. CDR1 is WNHNN and CDR2 is SYGVQD in the germline V gene (reference sequence). This CDR3 comprises 13 residues. The TCR originated in a middle-aged woman in good health. Some clones in this sample may be carry-over from other donors' samples. The sample consisted of PBMCs. This chain joins TRBV10-1 and TRBJ1-1; 8 nucleotides align to TRBD1. The CDR3 reads CASSFDRGTEAFF. The CDR3 region has the DNA TGCGCCAGCAGTTTCGACAGGGGCACTGAAGCTTTCTTT.